These 19 T cell receptor beta chains came from one sample sequenced in a study of regulatory T cells in long-lasting Graves disease (dated by TCRdb to the early 2020s). The time point label, read with the paper, signifies: persistent/refractory GD, antithyroid drugs over 5 years with positive TRAb. RNA was extracted from PBMCs in TRIzol for both TCR sequencing and RNA sequencing. Library preparation used multiplex PCR. The listed sequencing device is Illumina HiSeq 4000. TCR beta libraries were built with iRepertoire HTBI primers and Arm-PCR amplification of CDR3 regions. TCRdb applied fastp at Q25 and MiXCR to the public reads, then kept only in-frame beta chains. All rows with the same CDR3 protein become a single entry with the most common DNA and genes. This sample holds roughly 450,000 distinct CDR3 sequences; 23% were observed only once. Jointly, the top ten make up approximately 26% of the sample.

The source material was peripheral blood mononuclear cells (PBMCs), sampled when the disease was refractory, from a patient treated with antithyroid drugs. Receptors were obtained from a female donor with Graves disease.

This clonotype was counted only a few times. The chain has TRBV20-1 and TRBJ2-2, with 7 bases identical to TRBD2. CDR3 length: 17 amino acids. J was trimmed by 1 base and V by 2 bases; bases with no gene match: 10. The germline CDR1 and CDR2 sequences are DFQATT and SNEGSKA (reference sequence). The CDR3 here is CSARKPPQRGNTGELFF. CDR3 in DNA: TGCAGTGCTAGAAAGCCCCCCCAGCGGGGGAACACCGGGGAGCTGTTTTTT.

This clonotype was detected a few times. This rearrangement joins TRBV19 to TRBJ1-4; 11 nucleotides agree with TRBD1. V shed 5 bases, J shed 4 bases, and the junction held 9 bases outside the gene matches. From germline, CDR1 is LNHDA and CDR2 SQIVND (reference sequence). The CDR3 extends over 17 amino acids. CDR3 loop: CASSSGQGARGNEKLFF. DNA for the CDR3: TGTGCCAGTAGTTCCGGACAGGGGGCGAGGGGTAATGAAAAACTGTTTTTT. Supplemented by reference TRBV19 and TRBJ1-4, the full variable domain reads DGGITQSPKYLFRKEGQNVTLSCEQNLNHDAMYWYRQDPGQGLRLIYYSQIVNDFQKGDIAEGYSVSREKKESFPLTVTSAQKNPTAFYLCASSSGQGARGNEKLFFGSGTQLSVL.

The V gene is TRBV25-1, the J gene TRBJ2-5; D perhaps matches TRBD1 (6 bases). The V and J ends lost 3 bases and 3 bases respectively, with 14 bases between them. The CDR3 runs to 15 residues. The V gene's germline CDR1 is MGHDK and CDR2 SYGVNS. DNA for the CDR3: TGTGCCAGCAGTGAGCCAACAGGGTCTGAAGAGACCCAGTACTTC. It translates to CASSEPTGSEETQYF. The whole variable domain, remainder taken from reference TRBV25-1 and TRBJ2-5, is EADIYQTPRYLVIGTGKKITLECSQTMGHDKMYWYQQDPGMELHLIHYSYGVNSTEKGDLSSESTVSRIRTEHFPLTLESARPSHTSQYLCASSEPTGSEETQYFGPGTRLLVL.

This clonotype appeared once. The chain employs TRBV27 and TRBJ1-1; tentative D call: TRBD1 (5 bases). The CDR3 is made up of 16 amino acids. Trimming stripped 2 bases from V and 1 base from J, with 14 bases between. The germline CDR1 and CDR2 sequences are MNHEY and SMNVEV (reference sequence). CDR3 in amino acids: CASSLPHAGWNTEAFF. The CDR3 DNA sequence: TGTGCCAGCAGTTTACCTCACGCAGGGTGGAACACTGAAGCTTTCTTT.

This chain connects TRBV7-2 to TRBJ2-5; TRBD2 aligns across 9 bases. V shed 3 bases and J 4 bases; nucleotides not matched to a gene: 12. The CDR3 runs 17 residues. Germline assignment: CDR1 SGHTA and CDR2 FQGNSA. In nucleotides, the CDR3 is TGTGCCAGCAGCTTCCCCCCGTCGGGTAGCGGGAGAGAGACCCAGTACTTC. Translation: CASSFPPSGSGRETQYF.

V gene TRBV20-1 combines with J gene TRBJ1-1, with D tentatively TRBD1 (6 bases). The CDR3 length is 17 residues. The germline V and J ends were trimmed by 2 bases and 0 bases, with 19 bases remaining between them. Germline V gene sequence: CDR1 DFQATT, CDR2 SNEGSKA (reference sequence). CDR3 protein: CSARRYGEGEMNTEAFF. The CDR3 DNA reads TGCAGTGCTAGACGATATGGGGAGGGGGAGATGAACACTGAAGCTTTCTTT.

The sample holds one count of this clonotype. The gene calls are TRBV9 and TRBJ2-5; TRBD2 matches 10 bases. Per germline, CDR1 SGDLS and CDR2 YYNGEE. The CDR3 has 19 residues. Losses at the gene ends were 3 bases for V and 2 bases for J; bases not matched to a gene: 16. The CDR3 bases are TGTGCCAGCAGCGCAGGGGGGGGCCCACTAGCGGGACTTCAAGAGACCCAGTACTTC. Translating gives CASSAGGGPLAGLQETQYF.

The sample holds many counts of this clonotype. This sequence joins TRBV20-1 and TRBJ1-2, with D unresolved. Germline-derived CDR1 and CDR2 are DFQATT and SNEGSKA (reference sequence). V lost 5 bases and J 0 bases, leaving 7 bases between the germline ends. The CDR3 contains 12 residues. The CDR3 nucleotides are TGCAGTGCTTCTCAGTCTAACTATGGCTACACCTTC. This sequence encodes CSASQSNYGYTF.

In its sample, this clonotype was seen a few times. This sequence joins TRBV12-3 or TRBV12-4 and TRBJ1-1; tentative D call: TRBD1 (6 bases). V gave up 2 bases and J gave up 0 bases, with 16 bases separating them. The CDR3 runs to 17 residues. CDR3 residues: CASSLYPGALVNTEAFF. CDR3 sequence (DNA): TGTGCCAGCAGTTTATACCCAGGGGCCTTGGTGAACACTGAAGCTTTCTTT.

This chain links TRBV7-9 with TRBJ1-4; D is perhaps TRBD1 (5 bases). Per the germline V gene, CDR1 is SEHNR and CDR2 is FQNEAQ (reference sequence). The ends were cut back, 0 bases at V and 4 bases at J, with 18 bases in the middle. The CDR3 has 18 residues. CDR3 loop: CASSLATAGIRVNEKLFF. Written as DNA, the CDR3 is TGTGCCAGCAGCTTAGCAACCGCAGGGATTCGAGTTAATGAAAAACTGTTTTTT.

This clonotype has a handful of counts. V and J are TRBV19 and TRBJ1-2; tentative D call: TRBD1 (5 bases). The CDR3 has 13 amino acids. V was pared by 3 bases and J by 7 bases, with 12 bases between. CDR1 is LNHDA and CDR2 is SQIVND in the germline V gene (reference sequence). CDR3 DNA: TGTGCCAGTAGTATGACCAGGGTCCGTGGCTACACCTTC. It yields the protein CASSMTRVRGYTF.

This clonotype was counted only a few times. J is TRBJ1-2 and V is TRBV20-1; D is perhaps TRBD1 (5 bases). The CDR3 length is 15 residues. CDR1 is DFQATT, CDR2 SNEGSKA, per germline (reference sequence). The V gene lost 0 bases and the J gene lost 4 bases, with 15 bases spanning the gap. The CDR3 region has the DNA TGCAGTGCTAGAGATTCGAGACAGCGCCTCTATGGCTACACCTTC. It codes for CSARDSRQRLYGYTF.

J is TRBJ1-2 and V is TRBV7-6, with D perhaps TRBD1 (6 bases). The germline V gene encodes CDR1 SGHVS and CDR2 FNYEAQ. Trimming removed 1 base from V and 4 bases from J, with 13 bases in between. The CDR3 consists of 15 residues. CDR3 in amino acids: CASSLGTGSSYGYTF. The CDR3 bases are TGTGCCAGCAGCTTAGGCACAGGGTCCTCCTATGGCTACACCTTC.

This clonotype was counted a single time. This sequence joins TRBV20-1 and TRBJ2-5, with 8 bases lining up with TRBD2. V lost 3 bases to trimming and J lost 2 bases; unmatched junction nucleotides: 5. From germline, CDR1 is DFQATT and CDR2 SNEGSKA (reference sequence). This CDR3 has 14 residues. The CDR3 sequence: CSASLSGNQETQYF. The CDR3 coding sequence is TGCAGTGCTAGTCTTAGCGGGAATCAAGAGACCCAGTACTTC.

The chain employs TRBV6-9 and TRBJ1-2; maybe TRBD1 (6 bases). Germline V gene lookup returns CDR1 MNHGY and CDR2 SVAAGI. The V gene lost 3 bases and the J gene lost 2 bases, with 10 bases spanning the gap. The CDR3 consists of 14 residues. The DNA of the CDR3 is TGTGCCAGCAGTTACGCTCAGGGGAACTATGGCTACACCTTC. Encoded protein: CASSYAQGNYGYTF.

This clonotype turned up a few times. The chain couples TRBV5-1 to TRBJ1-2, with 8 nucleotides matching TRBD1. V gave up 4 bases and J gave up 6 bases; unmatched junction bases: 8. This CDR3 has 14 amino acids. Germline V lookup: CDR1 SGHRS, CDR2 YFSETQ. The CDR3 reads CASSPEPTGDGYTF. The CDR3 nucleotides read TGCGCCAGCAGCCCTGAACCGACAGGGGATGGCTACACCTTC.

This clonotype was seen a handful of times. The chain couples TRBV6-2 or TRBV6-3 to TRBJ1-4; tentative D call: TRBD1 (5 bases). CDR3 length: 19 residues. Germline V CDR1 and CDR2: MNHEY, SVGEGT. V shed 5 bases and J shed 7 bases, with 29 bases lying between them. CDR3 amino acids: CASSRPVAVFGTSGEKLFF. The CDR3 nucleotides read TGTGCCAGCAGTCGCCCGGTTGCAGTCTTCGGGACTTCTGGTGAAAAACTGTTTTTT.

The DNA of the CDR3 is TGTGCCAGCAGCTGGAGGGGCGACGAGCAGTACTTC. The encoded protein is CASSWRGDEQYF. V usage is TRBV28 and J usage is TRBJ2-7; possibly TRBD2 for D (6 bases). The CDR3 loop spans 12 amino acids. V shed 6 bases and J shed 5 bases, with 11 bases lying between them. Germline V gene data show CDR1 as MDHEN and CDR2 as SYDVKM.

Only a few counts were recorded for this clonotype. The chain employs TRBV11-2 and TRBJ2-5; a possible D gene is TRBD1 (6 bases). The V end was cut by 4 bases, the J end by 5 bases, with 14 bases between. This CDR3 is built from 14 residues. Germline V CDR1 and CDR2: SGHAT, FQNNGV. CDR3 bases: TGTGCCAGCAGCTCGTCGGACAGACACGAGACCCAGTACTTC. Translation: CASSSSDRHETQYF.